These 6 T cell receptor beta chains originate from one sample sequenced in a study of blood T cells in healthy people across ages. A second PCR of 7 to 11 cycles used a sample-barcoded 5' primer and a J-beta primer mix. TCRdb re-called the 5' RACE reads with MiXCR, one entry per CDR3 protein. The sample records hundreds of thousands of distinct CDR3 sequences, 27% being singletons. Another study also made use of these data, one on T cells of mothers and their children.

The specimen was blood. The receptors originated from a boy aged 2 to 10 in good health.

Regarding this clonotype: The junction departs from germline at one end; a sequencing error may be responsible. The V gene is TRBV3-1, the J gene TRBJ2-4, with 9 positions matching TRBD2. The CDR3 totals 17 residues. Per the germline V gene, CDR1 is LGHDT and CDR2 is YNNKEL (reference sequence). The DNA of the CDR3 is TGTGCCGGCAGCCACCTTAGCGGGAGAGGTGGAGGAAACATTCAGTACTTC. Protein product: CAGSHLSGRGGGNIQYF.

V is TRBV19 and J is TRBJ1-2, with a weak D call TRBD1 (5 bases). CDR1 is LNHDA, CDR2 SQIVND, per germline (reference sequence). This CDR3 is 14 amino acids long. V dropped 0 bases and J dropped 8 bases, with 13 bases sitting between them. The CDR3 loop is CASSIDQGPGGYTF. The CDR3, as DNA: TGTGCCAGTAGTATAGACCAGGGTCCGGGAGGCTACACCTTC.

The sample holds a few counts of this clonotype. CDR3 coding DNA: TGTGCCATCAGTGAGTCCTCGAGGGGGCAACAGCCCCAGCATTTT. This encodes CAISESSRGQQPQHF. The V gene is TRBV10-3, the J gene TRBJ1-5; 7 bases are shared with TRBD1. Unmatched junction bases numbered 6, after V lost 0 bases and J lost 7 bases. Germline assignment: CDR1 ENHRY and CDR2 SYGVKD. CDR3 length equals 15 residues.

The sample holds a few counts of this clonotype. Germline is not matched at one junction end, which may reflect a read error. The V call is TRBV12-3 or TRBV12-4, the J call TRBJ2-3; TRBD2 is a possible D gene (5 bases). This CDR3 comprises 15 residues. In DNA form, the CDR3 reads TGTGCCAGCAAGTTCACCGGCGGGCCAACCGATACGCAGTACTTT. Protein sequence: CASKFTGGPTDTQYF.

This chain links TRBV20-1 with TRBJ2-1; 8 nucleotides align to TRBD1. There are 16 residues in the CDR3. The V gene's germline CDR1 is DFQATT and CDR2 SNEGSKA (reference sequence). V lost 0 bases and J lost 10; bases outside the gene matches: 14. The CDR3 DNA reads TGCAGTGCTAGAGATCCCACAGGGGGAACGATGCGAGAGCAGTTCTTC. This sequence encodes CSARDPTGGTMREQFF.

This clonotype was seen a single time. This sequence joins TRBV5-1 and TRBJ2-3; D possibly uses TRBD1 or TRBD2 (5 bases each). The V gene's germline CDR1 is SGHRS and CDR2 YFSETQ. Trimming removed 4 bases at V and 0 bases at J, with 12 bases between. The CDR3 sequence is 15 residues long. The CDR3 loop reads CASSNRGFSTDTQYF. The CDR3 bases are TGCGCCAGCAGCAATCGGGGCTTTAGCACAGATACGCAGTATTTT.